The clone carrying this T cell receptor (beta chain) has just a few counts. Its antigen remains unknown. One end of the junction is discordant with germline, which a read error may explain. CDR1 is SGHTA and CDR2 is FQGNSA in the germline V gene. The CDR3 consists of 15 residues. The data belong to a study of CD8 T cells in ankylosing spondylitis. By quantitative 5'-RACE with molecular barcodes, the TCR beta libraries were made. TCRdb reanalysed the 5' RACE reads using MiXCR and keeps one entry per CDR3 protein. The table records about 250,000 distinct CDR3 sequences, approximately 8% of them present only once. Findings and limits, study-wide: Seemingly characteristic of ankylosing spondylitis blood was a TCR beta motif consisting of 7 or 8 highly homologous variants. Existing reports had already noted some motif variants in reactive arthritis synovial fluid and blood. From matched ankylosing spondylitis synovial fluid, disease-linked clones were reportedly recovered at significantly enriched levels.

Sequenced sample: blood, either unsorted or a sorted T cell fraction (not recorded which). The chain recombines TRBV7-2 with TRBJ2-7; 7 nucleotides align to TRBD2. The receptor was derived from a female donor with ankylosing spondylitis or in good health (not recorded which). The CDR3 bases are TGTGCCAGCAGCTTAGTGAGCGGGACCCACTACGGTGGGGACTTC. It is translated as CASSLVSGTHYGGDF. The whole variable domain, filled in from reference TRBV7-2 and TRBJ2-7, reads GAGVSQSPSNKVTEKGKDVELRCDPISGHTALYWYRQSLGQGLEFLIYFQGNSAPDKSGLPSDRFSAERTGGSVSTLTIQRTQQEDSAVYLCASSLVSGTHYGGDFGPGTRLTVT.